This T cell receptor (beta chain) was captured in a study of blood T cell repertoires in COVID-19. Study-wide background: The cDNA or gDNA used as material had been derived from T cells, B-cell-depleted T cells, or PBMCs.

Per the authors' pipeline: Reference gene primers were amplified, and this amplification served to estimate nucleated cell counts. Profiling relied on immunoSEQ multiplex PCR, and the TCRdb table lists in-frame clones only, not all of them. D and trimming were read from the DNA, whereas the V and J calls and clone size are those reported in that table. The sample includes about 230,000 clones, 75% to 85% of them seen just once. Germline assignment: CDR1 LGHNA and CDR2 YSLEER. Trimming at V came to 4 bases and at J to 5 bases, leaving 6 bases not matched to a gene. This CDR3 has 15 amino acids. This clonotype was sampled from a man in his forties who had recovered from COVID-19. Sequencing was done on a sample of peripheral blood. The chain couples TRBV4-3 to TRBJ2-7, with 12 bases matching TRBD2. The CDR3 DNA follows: TGCGCCAGCAGCCTGAGACTAGCGGGGGACAACGAGCAGTACTTC. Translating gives CASSLRLAGDNEQYF.